This T cell receptor (beta chain) was obtained from a study of T-cell reconstitution after alpha-beta-depleted transplantation in children. Unique molecular identifiers were incorporated into the prepared TCRbeta library. TCRdb passed the PCR reads through MiXCR, listing each CDR3 protein once. The sample contains some 240,000 distinct CDR3 sequences, roughly a tenth of which appear only once. This clonotype was counted many times. Germline V gene data show CDR1 as DFQATT and CDR2 as SNEGSKA (reference sequence). The CDR3 has 14 amino acids. The V end was cut by 6 bases, the J end by 3 bases, with 17 bases between.

The receptor was derived from a human donor who donated a stem cell graft to a child with SCID. The genes are TRBV20-1 and TRBJ2-5; the D gene is possibly TRBD2 (6 bases). Specimen: PBMCs from the stem cell graft donor, collected from the stem cell graft. Here the CDR3 reads CSAMNHLAKETQYF. CDR3 DNA sequence: TGCAGTGCCATGAACCATCTAGCGAAAGAGACCCAGTACTTC.